The 15 T cell receptor beta chains listed next were all sequenced from one sample in a study of OX40 agonist ivuxolimab in advanced cancers. Data came from immunoSEQ multiplex PCR; TCRdb stores just in-frame clones and leaves some out. The data show some 130,000 clones, with under 95% seen just once and roughly 0.94% held by the top ten. The sequences come from CD4+ or CD8+ T cells sorted from blood, collected in a trial of the OX40 agonist ivuxolimab. Receptors were obtained from an adult with an advanced solid tumor such as melanoma, head and neck, liver or kidney cancer.

The chain combines TRBV6-5 with TRBJ2-5; possibly TRBD2 for D (5 bases). V was shortened by 5 bases and J by 5 bases, with 12 bases between the two germline ends. CDR3 size: 13 residues. The germline CDR1 and CDR2 sequences are MNHEY and SVGAGI. CDR3 protein: CASSIGGGETQYF. CDR3 in DNA: TGTGCCAGCAGTATAGGAGGCGGGGAGACCCAGTACTTC.

The rearrangement uses TRBV10-3 and TRBJ2-2; D is possibly TRBD1 (5 bases). CDR3 length: 13 amino acids. In germline, CDR1 is ENHRY, CDR2 SYGVKD. Trimming took 3 bases from V and 6 from J, leaving 8 bases between them. The CDR3 nucleotides are TGTGCCATCAGTGAACAAGGGGCCGGGGAGCTGTTTTTT. It translates to CAISEQGAGELFF.

The gene calls are TRBV6-5 and TRBJ1-1, with a possible D match to TRBD1 (5 bases). This CDR3 is built from 11 residues. V was cut by 8 bases and J by 8 bases, with 12 bases left in between. CDR1 and CDR2 (germline): MNHEY, SVGAGI. CDR3: CASSPTAEAFF. The CDR3 bases are TGTGCCAGCTCACCGACAGCCGAAGCTTTCTTT.

The chain joins TRBV9 to TRBJ1-5, with 7 bases matching TRBD1. This CDR3 is 15 amino acids long. Germline values: CDR1 SGDLS, CDR2 YYNGEE. V lost 0 bases and J lost 5; bases outside the gene matches: 5. CDR3 coding DNA: TGTGCCAGCAGCGTAGGTCATGACAGGGATCAGCCCCAGCATTTT. Protein: CASSVGHDRDQPQHF.

V is TRBV7-9 and J is TRBJ2-1; TRBD2 agrees at 11 bases. The CDR3 has 16 amino acids. Germline CDR1 is SEHNR and CDR2 is FQNEAQ (reference sequence). V was clipped by 5 bases and J by 2 bases; unmatched bases: 5. For the CDR3, the DNA is TGTGCCAGCAGCACCCAGACTAGCGGGACCTACAATGAGCAGTTCTTC. Translating it yields CASSTQTSGTYNEQFF.

The chain carries TRBV18 and TRBJ2-7; tentatively, D is TRBD1 (6 bases). The V end lost 5 bases, the J end lost 0 bases, and 8 bases lay between the germline ends. CDR3 length: 13 amino acids. The germline V gene has CDR1 KGHSH and CDR2 LQKENI. CDR3 region: CASSRGISYEQYF. In nucleotides, the CDR3 is TGTGCCAGCTCAAGGGGGATCTCCTACGAGCAGTACTTC.

CDR3 in amino acids: CASSRGGNEQFF. The CDR3 DNA reads as TGTGCCAGCAGCCGCGGGGGCAATGAGCAGTTCTTC. The rearrangement links TRBV7-2 to TRBJ2-1, with 7 bases aligning to TRBD2. The CDR3 has 12 residues. Per the germline V gene, CDR1 is SGHTA and CDR2 is FQGNSA. J gave up 6 bases and V 5 bases, and 1 base lay outside the gene matches.

This clone was found a few times. V gene TRBV10-1 combines with J gene TRBJ1-6; possible D gene TRBD1, 5 bases. Germline-derived CDR1 and CDR2 are WNHNN and SYGVQD (reference sequence). The CDR3 is made up of 13 amino acids. Trimming shortened V by 10 bases and J by 7 bases, and 14 bases separated the two germline ends. The CDR3 protein is CATKQDLNSPLHF. CDR3 nucleotides: TGCGCCACCAAACAGGACCTAAATTCACCCCTCCACTTT.

In DNA form, the CDR3 reads TGTGCCAGTAGTGTGGGTGGGGCGGCAGATACGCAGTATTTT. It yields the protein CASSVGGAADTQYF. This chain connects TRBV19 to TRBJ2-3; a possible D gene is TRBD1 (5 bases). V was clipped by 5 bases and J by 4 bases, with 13 bases between them. In germline, CDR1 is LNHDA, CDR2 SQIVND (reference sequence). The CDR3 loop spans 14 amino acids.

This chain joins TRBV5-1 and TRBJ2-3; D is uncertain. The ends were cut back, 0 bases at V and 6 bases at J, with 8 bases in the middle. The germline CDR1 and CDR2 sequences are SGHRS and YFSETQ. CDR3 length equals 13 residues. This CDR3 reads CASSLGWADTQYF. DNA for the CDR3: TGCGCCAGCAGCTTGGGGTGGGCGGATACGCAGTATTTT.

The chain links TRBV6-5 to TRBJ1-2; 11 bases line up with TRBD1. CDR3 length equals 14 residues. In germline, CDR1 is MNHEY, CDR2 SVGAGI. V was clipped by 4 bases and J by 3 bases; unmatched bases: 1. The CDR3 nucleotides are TGTGCCAGCAGTTGGGGACAGGGGGACTATGGCTACACCTTC. This sequence encodes CASSWGQGDYGYTF.

This chain connects TRBV7-9 to TRBJ2-5; D remains ambiguous. Trimming pared 5 bases from V and 6 bases from J, leaving 19 bases between. Per germline, CDR1 SEHNR and CDR2 FQNEAQ (reference sequence). This CDR3 region has 15 residues. This CDR3 is CASSQFSQVAKTQYF. CDR3 sequence (DNA): TGTGCCAGCAGCCAATTTAGTCAAGTGGCGAAGACCCAGTACTTC.

The chain has TRBV27 and TRBJ2-7; 7 positions match TRBD2. Germline assignment: CDR1 MNHEY and CDR2 SMNVEV (reference sequence). J lost 4 bases, V lost 0 bases, and 9 bases had no gene match. The CDR3 totals 16 residues. In DNA, the CDR3 is TGTGCCAGCAGTTTATCGGTTCCTAGCGGAATATACGAGCAGTACTTC. Translating gives CASSLSVPSGIYEQYF.

The chain combines TRBV20-1 with TRBJ2-6, with D tentatively TRBD1 (5 bases). CDR1 is DFQATT and CDR2 is SNEGSKA in the germline V gene (reference sequence). The CDR3 consists of 11 residues. CDR3 residues: CRAGGANVLTF. The CDR3 nucleotides are TGCAGGGCAGGGGGGGCCAACGTCCTGACTTTC.

This rearrangement joins TRBV5-4 to TRBJ2-3; no clear D. V was trimmed by 4 bases and J by 4 bases, leaving 4 bases between them. Germline CDR1 is SGHNT and CDR2 is YYREEE (reference sequence). The CDR3 has 11 amino acids. The CDR3 region has the DNA TGTGCCAGCAGCCGATCAGATACGCAGTATTTT. As protein: CASSRSDTQYF.